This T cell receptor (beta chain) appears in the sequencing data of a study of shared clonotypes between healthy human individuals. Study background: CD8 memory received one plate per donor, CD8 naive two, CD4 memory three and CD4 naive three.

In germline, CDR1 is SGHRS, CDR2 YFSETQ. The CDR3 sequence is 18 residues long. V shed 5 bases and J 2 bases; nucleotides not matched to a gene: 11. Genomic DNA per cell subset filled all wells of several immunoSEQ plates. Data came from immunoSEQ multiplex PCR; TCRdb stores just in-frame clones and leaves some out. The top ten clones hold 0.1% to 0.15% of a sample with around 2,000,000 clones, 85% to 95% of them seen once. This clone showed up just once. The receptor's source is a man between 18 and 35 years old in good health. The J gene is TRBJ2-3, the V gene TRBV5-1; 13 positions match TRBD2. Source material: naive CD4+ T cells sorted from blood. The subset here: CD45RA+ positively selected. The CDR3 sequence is CASSSGLAGVSVTDTQYF. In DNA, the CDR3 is TGCGCCAGCAGTTCCGGACTAGCGGGAGTTTCCGTCACAGATACGCAGTATTTT.